This is a list of T cell receptor beta chains from one sample in a study of molecular identifiers for immune sequencing clone quantification. From the PCR reads, TCRdb called clonotypes with MiXCR, one entry per CDR3 protein. This table has a few hundred thousand distinct CDR3 sequences, about 20% appearing once. The sample was naive CD8+ T cells from blood, with Jurkat cell RNA spiked in. Source of these receptors: a human donor in good health. Some libraries in this study had Jurkat cell RNA spiked in. The CDR3 runs from the conserved cysteine through the conserved F or W. A D gene is named only where the DNA matches it firmly. Expanded clones get a size class; other rows say once, few or many, or leave the size out.

clone_size	v_call	d_call	j_call	cdr3_nt	cdr3_aa
.	TRBV11-2	.	TRBJ1-6	TGTGCCAGCAGCTCCGGCCTAGCCTCCTATAATTCACCCCTCCACTTT	CASSSGLASYNSPLHF
many	TRBV2	.	TRBJ2-5	TGTGCCAGCGATCTTACAGACCAAGAGACCCAGTACTTC	CASDLTDQETQYF
.	TRBV7-9	.	TRBJ2-3	TGTGCCAGCAGCTTCCTAGACAGAGAGGATGAGTATTTT	CASSFLDREDEYF
many	TRBV29-1	.	TRBJ1-1	TGCAGCGTTGGGGACCCGGAATGGGGGACTGAAGCTTTCTTT	CSVGDPEWGTEAFF
many	TRBV7-9	.	TRBJ2-3	TGTGCCAGCAGCTTTCGTTCAGACATCGGCACAGATACGCAGTATTTT	CASSFRSDIGTDTQYF
few	TRBV28	TRBD2	TRBJ2-7	TGTGCCAGCAGTTTGGTCGGGAGGGGAGAATCCTACGAGCAGTACTTC	CASSLVGRGESYEQYF
many	TRBV14	.	TRBJ1-1	TGTGCCAGCAGCCAATGGTCGGTTGCAGCGTCAGGGATCACTGAAGCTTTCTTT	CASSQWSVAASGITEAFF
.	TRBV14	TRBD2	TRBJ2-1	TGTGCCAGCAGCTTTTTAGCGGGGGGGACCTCCTACAATGAGCAGTTCTTC	CASSFLAGGTSYNEQFF
many	TRBV29-1	TRBD2	TRBJ2-5	TGCAGCGTTGAAGATTGGGAGGGTGGGGGAAACCAAGAGACCCAGTACTTC	CSVEDWEGGGNQETQYF
few	TRBV6-5	.	TRBJ2-3	TGTGCCAGCAGCTGCCTCAGGGACACAGATACGCAGTATTTT	CASSCLRDTDTQYF
.	TRBV7-9	.	TRBJ1-2	TGTGCCAGCAGCTTAACAGAGACGGCCGACTATGGCTACACCTTC	CASSLTETADYGYTF
.	TRBV12-3/TRBV12-4	TRBD1	TRBJ1-5	TGTGCCAGTCGACAGGGGGATCAGCCCCAGCATTTT	CASRQGDQPQHF
few	TRBV10-3	TRBD2	TRBJ2-1	TGTGCCATCAGTGACTTCGAAGCGGGAGGGGGCGATGAGCAGTTCTTC	CAISDFEAGGGDEQFF
.	TRBV4-3	.	TRBJ2-7	TGCGCCAGCAGCGAGCTAGGGTCGCCGGCCTACGAGCAGTACTTC	CASSELGSPAYEQYF
.	TRBV27	.	TRBJ2-7	TGTGCCAGCAGTAGAGGAGTCTCCTACGAGCAGTACTTC	CASSRGVSYEQYF
.	TRBV28	.	TRBJ2-7	TGTGCCAGCAACCACCGGAGCCTAACCTACGAGCAGTACTTC	CASNHRSLTYEQYF
.	TRBV4-1	.	TRBJ1-2	TGCGCCAGCAGCCAGGACAGCCTCTCGTTCTATGGCTACACCTTC	CASSQDSLSFYGYTF
few	TRBV10-3	TRBD1	TRBJ2-7	TGTGCCATCAGTGCGTCCGACAGGGTCGAGCAGTACTTC	CAISASDRVEQYF
many	TRBV2	TRBD1	TRBJ1-1	TGTGCCAGCAGGAGAGGACGGGACAGTTCGACTGAAGCTTTCTTT	CASRRGRDSSTEAFF
many	TRBV5-6	.	TRBJ1-1	TGTGCCAGCAGCCTATTAAAGACTGAAGCTTTCTTT	CASSLLKTEAFF
many	TRBV19	TRBD2	TRBJ2-7	TGTGCCAGTAGTGAGGCGGGAGGGCCCTACGAGCAGTACTTC	CASSEAGGPYEQYF
many	TRBV4-1	.	TRBJ2-5	TGCGCCAGCAGCCAGTCGGTCTGGGAGACCCAGTACTTC	CASSQSVWETQYF
many	TRBV28	.	TRBJ2-5	TGTGCCAGCAGTTTAGAAAGCCGGACCCAGTACTTC	CASSLESRTQYF
.	TRBV15	.	TRBJ2-1	TGTGCCACCAGCAGAGATTATTCCGGGGGTGAGCAGTTCTTC	CATSRDYSGGEQFF
.	TRBV11-2	.	TRBJ2-1	TGTGCCAGCAGCTTGGCTCTGCCGTGGGTGTTCTTC	CASSLALPWVFF
many	TRBV27	.	TRBJ2-7	TGTGCCAGCAGTTTCCAGGACTCCGGCTACGAGCAGTACTTC	CASSFQDSGYEQYF
many	TRBV4-1	.	TRBJ2-7	TGCGCCAGCAGCCCCGGTTCTACCAGCTCCTACGAGCAGTACTTC	CASSPGSTSSYEQYF